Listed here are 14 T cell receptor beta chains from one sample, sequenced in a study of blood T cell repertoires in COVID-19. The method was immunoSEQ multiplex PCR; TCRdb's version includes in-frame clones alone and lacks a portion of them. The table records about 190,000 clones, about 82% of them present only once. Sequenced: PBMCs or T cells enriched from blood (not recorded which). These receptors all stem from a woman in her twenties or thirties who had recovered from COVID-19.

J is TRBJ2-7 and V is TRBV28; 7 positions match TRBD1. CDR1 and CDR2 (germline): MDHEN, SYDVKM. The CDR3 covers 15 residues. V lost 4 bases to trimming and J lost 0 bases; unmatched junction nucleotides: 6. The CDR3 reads CASSSPAGGSYEQYF. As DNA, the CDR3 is TGTGCCAGCAGTTCCCCGGCAGGGGGCTCCTACGAGCAGTACTTC.

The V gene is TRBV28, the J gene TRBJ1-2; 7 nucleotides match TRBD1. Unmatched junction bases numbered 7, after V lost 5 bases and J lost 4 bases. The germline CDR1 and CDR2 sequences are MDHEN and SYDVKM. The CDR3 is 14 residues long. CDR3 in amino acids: CASSLGQATYGYTF. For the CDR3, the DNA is TGTGCCAGCAGTCTCGGACAGGCAACCTATGGCTACACCTTC.

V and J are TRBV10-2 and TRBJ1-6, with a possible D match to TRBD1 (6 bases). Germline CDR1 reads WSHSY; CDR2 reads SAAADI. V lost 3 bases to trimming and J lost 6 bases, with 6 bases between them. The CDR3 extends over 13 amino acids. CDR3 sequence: CASSDRGNSPLHF. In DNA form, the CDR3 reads TGCGCCAGCAGTGACAGGGGTAATTCACCCCTCCACTTT.

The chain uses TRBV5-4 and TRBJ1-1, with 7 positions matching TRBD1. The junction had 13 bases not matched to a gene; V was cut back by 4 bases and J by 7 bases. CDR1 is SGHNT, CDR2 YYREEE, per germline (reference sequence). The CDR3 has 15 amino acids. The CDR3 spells CASSLVRGLALEAFF. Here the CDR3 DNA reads TGTGCCAGCAGCCTGGTGAGGGGGCTAGCGCTTGAAGCTTTCTTT.

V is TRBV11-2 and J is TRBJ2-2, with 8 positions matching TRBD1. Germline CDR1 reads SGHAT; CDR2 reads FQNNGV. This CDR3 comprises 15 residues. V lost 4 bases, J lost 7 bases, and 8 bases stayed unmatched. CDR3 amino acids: CASSYVGGQGGELFF. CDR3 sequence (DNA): TGTGCCAGCAGCTACGTGGGAGGACAGGGCGGGGAGCTGTTTTTT.

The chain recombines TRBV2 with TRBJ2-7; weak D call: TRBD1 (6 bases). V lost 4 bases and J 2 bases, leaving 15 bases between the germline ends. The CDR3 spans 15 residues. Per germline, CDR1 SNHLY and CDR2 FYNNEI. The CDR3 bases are TGTGCCAGCAGTGTGGCTGGGGGCAAGACCTACGAGCAGTACTTC. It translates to CASSVAGGKTYEQYF. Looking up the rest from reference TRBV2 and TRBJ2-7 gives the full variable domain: EPEVTQTPSHQVTQMGQEVILRCVPISNHLYFYWYRQILGQKVEFLVSFYNNEISEKSEIFDDQFSVERPDGSNFTLKIRSTKLEDSAMYFCASSVAGGKTYEQYFGPGTRLTVT.

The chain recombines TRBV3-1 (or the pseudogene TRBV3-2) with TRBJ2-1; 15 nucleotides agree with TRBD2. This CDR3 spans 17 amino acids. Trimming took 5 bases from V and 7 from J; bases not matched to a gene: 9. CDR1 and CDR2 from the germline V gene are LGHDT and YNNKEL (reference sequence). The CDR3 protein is CASSSRTSGRALNEQFF. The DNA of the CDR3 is TGTGCCAGCAGCTCTCGGACTAGCGGGAGGGCCTTGAATGAGCAGTTCTTC.

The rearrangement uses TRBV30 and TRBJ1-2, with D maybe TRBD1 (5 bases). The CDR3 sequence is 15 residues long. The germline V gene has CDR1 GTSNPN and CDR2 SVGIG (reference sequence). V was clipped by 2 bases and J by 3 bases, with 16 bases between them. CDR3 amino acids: CAWSLAGGVDYGYTF. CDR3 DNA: TGTGCCTGGAGTTTGGCGGGGGGAGTGGACTATGGCTACACCTTC.

CDR3 in amino acids: CASSLGAEGGATDTQYF. Here the CDR3 DNA reads TGTGCCAGCAGCTTAGGCGCCGAGGGAGGGGCCACAGATACGCAGTATTTT. The rearrangement uses TRBV13 and TRBJ2-3, with TRBD2 matching 7 bases. The CDR3 covers 17 residues. The V and J ends lost 0 bases and 2 bases, in that order; junction bases with no gene match: 8. Germline V lookup: CDR1 PRHDT, CDR2 FYEKMQ (reference sequence).

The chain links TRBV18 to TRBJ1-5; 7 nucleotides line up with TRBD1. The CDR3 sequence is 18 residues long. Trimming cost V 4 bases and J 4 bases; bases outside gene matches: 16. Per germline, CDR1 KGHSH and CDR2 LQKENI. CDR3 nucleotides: TGTGCCAGCTCACTATCGGGCCCGGGACAGCAATTTAATCAGCCCCAGCATTTT. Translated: CASSLSGPGQQFNQPQHF.

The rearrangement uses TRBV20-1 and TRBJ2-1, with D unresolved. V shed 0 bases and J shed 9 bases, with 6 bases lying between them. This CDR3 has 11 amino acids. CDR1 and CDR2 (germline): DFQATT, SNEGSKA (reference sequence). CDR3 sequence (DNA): TGCAGTGCTAGAGATCCGGGTGAGCAGTTCTTC. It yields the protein CSARDPGEQFF.

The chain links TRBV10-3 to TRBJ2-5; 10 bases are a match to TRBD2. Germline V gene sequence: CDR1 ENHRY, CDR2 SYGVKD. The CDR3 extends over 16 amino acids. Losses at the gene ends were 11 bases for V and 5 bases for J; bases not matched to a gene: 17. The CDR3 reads CAVRPSGSSEEETQYF. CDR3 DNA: TGTGCCGTAAGGCCTAGCGGGAGTAGTGAGGAGGAGACCCAGTACTTC.

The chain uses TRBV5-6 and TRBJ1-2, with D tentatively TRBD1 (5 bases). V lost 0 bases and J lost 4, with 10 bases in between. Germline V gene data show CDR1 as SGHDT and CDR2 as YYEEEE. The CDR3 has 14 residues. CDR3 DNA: TGTGCCAGCAGCTTGGAACAGGCCTTCTATGGCTACACCTTC. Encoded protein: CASSLEQAFYGYTF.

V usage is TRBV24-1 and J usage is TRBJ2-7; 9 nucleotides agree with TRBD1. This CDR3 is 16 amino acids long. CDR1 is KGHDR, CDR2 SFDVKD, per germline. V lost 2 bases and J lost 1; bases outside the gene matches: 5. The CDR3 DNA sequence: TGTGCCACCAGTGATTCGGGACAGGGTTCGTCCTACGAGCAGTACTTC. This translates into CATSDSGQGSSYEQYF.